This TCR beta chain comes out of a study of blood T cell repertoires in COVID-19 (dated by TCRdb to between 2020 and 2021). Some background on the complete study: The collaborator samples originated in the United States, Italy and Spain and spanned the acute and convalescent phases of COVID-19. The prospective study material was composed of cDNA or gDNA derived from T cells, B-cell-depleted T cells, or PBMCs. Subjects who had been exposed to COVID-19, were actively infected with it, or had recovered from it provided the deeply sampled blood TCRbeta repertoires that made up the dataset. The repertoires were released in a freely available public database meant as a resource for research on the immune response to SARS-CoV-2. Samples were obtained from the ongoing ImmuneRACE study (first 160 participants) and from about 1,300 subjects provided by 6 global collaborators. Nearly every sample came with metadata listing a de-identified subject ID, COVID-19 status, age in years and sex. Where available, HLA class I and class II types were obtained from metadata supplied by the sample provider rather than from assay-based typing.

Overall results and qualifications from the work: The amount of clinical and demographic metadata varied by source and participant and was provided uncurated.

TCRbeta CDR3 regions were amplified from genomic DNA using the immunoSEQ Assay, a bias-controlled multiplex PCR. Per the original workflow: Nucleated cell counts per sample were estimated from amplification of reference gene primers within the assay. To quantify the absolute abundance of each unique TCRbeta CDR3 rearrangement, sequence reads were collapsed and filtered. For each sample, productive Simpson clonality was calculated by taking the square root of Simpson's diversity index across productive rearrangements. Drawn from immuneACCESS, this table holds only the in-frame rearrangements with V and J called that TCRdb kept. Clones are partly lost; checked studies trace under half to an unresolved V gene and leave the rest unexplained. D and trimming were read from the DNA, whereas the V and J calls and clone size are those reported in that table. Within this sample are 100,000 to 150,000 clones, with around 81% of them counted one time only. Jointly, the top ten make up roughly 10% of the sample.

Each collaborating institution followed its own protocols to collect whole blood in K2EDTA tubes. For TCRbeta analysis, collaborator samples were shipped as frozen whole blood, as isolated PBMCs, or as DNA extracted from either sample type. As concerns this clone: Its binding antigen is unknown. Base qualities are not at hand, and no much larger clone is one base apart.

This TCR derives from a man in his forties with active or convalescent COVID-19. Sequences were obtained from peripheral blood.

This receptor carries the CDR3 CASSQGPGEQYF. The DNA reads TGTGCCAGCAGCCAAGGACCGGGGGAGCAGTACTTC. The receptor chain draws on TRBV3-1 (or the pseudogene TRBV3-2) and TRBJ2-7; the D gene is perhaps TRBD2, from 5 matching bases. V is cut by 1 base and J by 7 bases, and the space between the germline ends is 8 bases. From the cysteine up to the phenylalanine, the CDR3 has a length of 12 residues. The read is trimmed to its CDR3 DNA, 36 bases read in frame from base 1. The germline V gene (reference sequence) provides CDR1 LGHDT and CDR2 YNNKEL.